Detailed here is one TCR beta chain. The CDR3 is made up of 15 amino acids. The trim removed 5 bases at V and 7 bases at J, leaving 10 bases unmatched. CDR1 and CDR2 from the germline V gene are LNHDA and SQIVND (reference sequence). Per the authors' pipeline: Estimation of nucleated cell counts was performed using reference gene primer amplification. Clones were read by immunoSEQ multiplex PCR, and TCRdb kept only the in-frame ones, dropping some. The V and J calls and clone size are taken from that table; D and trimming were inferred from the DNA. The sample consists of 160,000 or so clones, 90% to 95% of them appearing once. The data are from a study of blood T cell repertoires in COVID-19. Study as a whole: Whether acute or convalescent, the COVID-19 samples came from the United States, Italy and Spain.

The receptor's source is a woman aged 60 to 75 with COVID-19, enrolled during active disease. This chain links TRBV19 with TRBJ1-1, with 10 nucleotides matching TRBD1. Sample: peripheral blood. The CDR3 coding sequence is TGTGCCAGTAGTGTGGGACAGGGGAACTTGGTTGAAGCTTTCTTT. Translated, it gives CASSVGQGNLVEAFF. Based on the CDR3 plus reference TRBV19 and TRBJ1-1, the full variable domain is DGGITQSPKYLFRKEGQNVTLSCEQNLNHDAMYWYRQDPGQGLRLIYYSQIVNDFQKGDIAEGYSVSREKKESFPLTVTSAQKNPTAFYLCASSVGQGNLVEAFFGQGTRLTVV.